The 24 T cell receptor beta chains below were found in one sample sequenced in a study of T cell clones after liver transplantation. Assay used: immunoSEQ multiplex PCR; TCRdb lists only in-frame clones, some missing. The data show around 77,000 clones, about four fifths seen once. The material sequenced was CD4+ T cells from blood, taken 12 months after liver transplant. Every receptor here comes from a human patient who received a liver transplant. Some of these T cells may belong to the graft donor.

This clone was seen only once. The chain couples TRBV7-2 to TRBJ2-7; 7 positions match TRBD2. Looked up from germline, CDR1 is SGHTA and CDR2 is FQGNSA. This CDR3 contains 16 residues. V was clipped by 2 bases and J by 5 bases; unmatched bases: 12. Written as DNA, the CDR3 is TGTGCCAGCAGCTTAAGCCCTCGGGGGGTGGCCCACGAGCAGTACTTC. It translates to CASSLSPRGVAHEQYF.

The rearrangement uses TRBV6-1 and TRBJ2-7; D is uncertain. Germline V gene data show CDR1 as MNHNS and CDR2 as SASEGT. Trimming removed 6 bases at V and 1 base at J, with 1 base between. This CDR3 contains 10 residues. CDR3 in amino acids: CASRSYEQYF. The CDR3 DNA is TGTGCCAGCAGGTCCTACGAGCAGTACTTC.

The chain is built from TRBV12-5 and TRBJ2-7; 9 bases are shared with TRBD1. V dropped 7 bases and J dropped 5; count of bases not matched to a gene: 9. CDR3 length: 14 amino acids. In germline, CDR1 is LGHNT, CDR2 FRNRAP. Here the CDR3 reads CASVEGQGYHEQYF. In nucleotides, the CDR3 is TGTGCTAGTGTTGAGGGACAGGGTTACCACGAGCAGTACTTC.

This clone was seen only once. The rearrangement joins TRBV2 to TRBJ1-3, with D unclear. The germline gives CDR1 SNHLY, CDR2 FYNNEI. This CDR3 comprises 11 residues. The V and J ends lost 6 bases and 8 bases respectively, with 8 bases between them. The DNA for the CDR3 is TGTGCCAGCAGCGCCGGGGACACCATATATTTT. The encoded protein is CASSAGDTIYF.

The V and J genes are TRBV5-4 and TRBJ2-5; 10 positions agree with TRBD1. The CDR3 is 16 residues long. The trim removed 3 bases at V and 5 bases at J, leaving 10 bases unmatched. Per germline, CDR1 SGHNT and CDR2 YYREEE (reference sequence). This chain's CDR3 is CASSSLTGGRGETQYF. CDR3 coding DNA: TGTGCCAGCAGCTCCCTGACAGGGGGCCGTGGGGAGACCCAGTACTTC.

The chain carries TRBV6-1 and TRBJ1-5; TRBD1 might be the D (6 bases). V was cut by 5 bases and J by 4 bases, with 9 bases left in between. The CDR3 totals 13 residues. Per the germline V gene, CDR1 is MNHNS and CDR2 is SASEGT. The chain's CDR3 is CASSRRGNQPQHF. CDR3 DNA sequence: TGTGCCAGCAGTAGGAGGGGGAATCAGCCCCAGCATTTT.

This clone was seen only once. In nucleotides, the CDR3 is TGTGCCAGCAGACAGTACAGGGTGAACACTGAAGCTTTCTTT. Translating it yields CASRQYRVNTEAFF. This chain joins TRBV27 and TRBJ1-1, with D possibly TRBD1 on 6 matching bases. Per the germline V gene, CDR1 is MNHEY and CDR2 is SMNVEV (reference sequence). The CDR3 spans 14 residues. The ends were cut back, 6 bases at V and 0 bases at J, with 11 bases in the middle.

The genes are TRBV5-1 and TRBJ2-1, with 9 bases lining up with TRBD1. CDR1 SGHRS and CDR2 YFSETQ come from the germline V gene. V lost 4 bases to trimming and J lost 7 bases; unmatched junction nucleotides: 6. The CDR3 loop spans 14 amino acids. DNA of the CDR3: TGCGCCAGCAGCCCGGACAGGGGTTGGAATGAGCAGTTCTTC. Protein sequence: CASSPDRGWNEQFF.

This chain links TRBV28 with TRBJ1-2, with a possible D match to TRBD1 (5 bases). Trimming took 4 bases from V and 0 from J, leaving 18 bases between them. This CDR3 has 17 residues. Per the germline V gene, CDR1 is MDHEN and CDR2 is SYDVKM. The CDR3 bases are TGTGCCAGCAGTTCTGCTCGGGGCAGCCTTTCTAACTATGGCTACACCTTC. Its protein is CASSSARGSLSNYGYTF.

The gene calls are TRBV4-3 and TRBJ2-7; tentatively, D is TRBD2 (5 bases). The CDR3 loop spans 15 amino acids. Trimming removed 0 bases at V and 3 bases at J, with 12 bases between. Germline V CDR1 and CDR2: LGHNA, YSLEER. Here the CDR3 reads CASSQDLNGIYEQYF. In DNA, the CDR3 is TGCGCCAGCAGCCAAGATTTGAACGGGATCTACGAGCAGTACTTC.

This clone was counted a single time. This chain uses TRBV29-1 with TRBJ1-1, with 9 bases fitting TRBD1. Germline-derived CDR1 and CDR2 are SQVTM and ANQGSEA. V lost 7 bases to trimming and J lost 0 bases; unmatched junction nucleotides: 9. The CDR3 extends over 15 amino acids. CDR3 nucleotides: TGCAGCGCCACACCACACAGGGGGCTGAACACTGAAGCTTTCTTT. Its protein product is CSATPHRGLNTEAFF.

This rearrangement joins TRBV6-5 to TRBJ1-3, with TRBD1 matching 7 bases. The CDR3 extends over 15 amino acids. V shed 0 bases and J 4 bases; nucleotides not matched to a gene: 3. In germline, CDR1 is MNHEY, CDR2 SVGAGI. This CDR3 is CASSYSGRGGNTIYF. Here the CDR3 DNA reads TGTGCCAGCAGTTACTCAGGCAGGGGGGGAAACACCATATATTTT.

The chain has TRBV5-1 and TRBJ2-5; D is possibly TRBD1 (7 bases). Trimming took off 7 bases at V and 0 bases at J, with 13 bases between the two ends. Per the germline V gene, CDR1 is SGHRS and CDR2 is YFSETQ. The CDR3 loop spans 14 amino acids. The CDR3 loop is CASEEGAHQETQYF. CDR3 DNA: TGCGCCAGCGAGGAGGGGGCACACCAAGAGACCCAGTACTTC.

This chain joins TRBV5-1 and TRBJ1-4; 8 nucleotides align to TRBD1. The CDR3 runs to 14 residues. Germline trimming cut 2 bases from V and 7 bases from J; bases unmatched to any gene: 4. Per germline, CDR1 SGHRS and CDR2 YFSETQ. The CDR3 loop reads CASSFRGPSEKLFF. CDR3 bases: TGCGCCAGCAGCTTCAGGGGGCCGAGTGAAAAACTGTTTTTT.

This clone was found a few times. This rearrangement joins TRBV19 to TRBJ2-7; 10 nucleotides match TRBD1. The CDR3 sequence is 14 residues long. The germline V gene encodes CDR1 LNHDA and CDR2 SQIVND (reference sequence). The ends lost 4 bases at V and 5 bases at J; junction bases unmatched: 5. CDR3 protein: CASSRGQGGNEQYF. The CDR3 nucleotides read TGTGCCAGTAGTAGAGGACAGGGGGGGAACGAGCAGTACTTC.

The genes are TRBV14 and TRBJ2-2, with TRBD2 matching 16 bases. Germline lookup yields CDR1 SGHDN and CDR2 FVKESK. This CDR3 contains 17 residues. The V gene end was trimmed by 3 bases and the J gene end by 5 bases; junction bases not matched to a gene: 3. The CDR3 protein is CASSQPGLAGGTGELFF. The CDR3 region has the DNA TGTGCCAGCAGCCAGCCGGGACTAGCGGGAGGGACCGGGGAGCTGTTTTTT.

The genes are TRBV5-1 and TRBJ2-7, with D possibly TRBD1 on 6 matching bases. V was trimmed by 4 bases and J by 2 bases, leaving 13 bases between them. This CDR3 has 14 amino acids. Germline loops: CDR1 SGHRS, CDR2 YFSETQ. Here the CDR3 reads CASSRRTATYEQYF. CDR3 sequence (DNA): TGCGCCAGCAGCCGCAGGACAGCGACCTACGAGCAGTACTTC.

The rearrangement uses TRBV18 and TRBJ2-7; maybe TRBD1 (5 bases). Between the trimmed V and J ends, which lost 2 bases and 2 bases, there was a span of 13 bases. The CDR3 loop spans 15 amino acids. The V gene's germline CDR1 is KGHSH and CDR2 LQKENI. Written as DNA, the CDR3 is TGTGCCAGCTCACCATATCCTGACAGTACCTACGAGCAGTACTTC. It yields the protein CASSPYPDSTYEQYF.

The chain uses TRBV20-1 and TRBJ2-3, with D hard to call. Trimming shortened V by 3 bases and J by 7 bases, and 5 bases separated the two germline ends. Germline CDR1 and CDR2: DFQATT and SNEGSKA (reference sequence). The CDR3 is made up of 10 amino acids. The CDR3 is CSASGYTQYF. The CDR3 DNA reads as TGCAGTGCTAGCGGGTATACGCAGTATTTT.

The V call is TRBV5-1, the J call TRBJ1-5, with no clear D. V was shortened by 5 bases and J by 0 bases, with 6 bases between the two germline ends. The CDR3 extends over 13 amino acids. Germline V gives CDR1 SGHRS, CDR2 YFSETQ. CDR3 coding DNA: TGCGCCAGCAGGAGGGATAGCAATCAGCCCCAGCATTTT. It encodes CASRRDSNQPQHF.

This clone has just a few counts. The chain has TRBV19 and TRBJ2-2; 12 bases line up with TRBD2. Germline-derived CDR1 and CDR2 are LNHDA and SQIVND (reference sequence). With V trimmed by 8 bases and J by 2 bases, 6 bases remained unmatched. The CDR3 loop spans 16 amino acids. CDR3 sequence (DNA): TGTGCCAGTTTCGGACTAGCGGGGAGTAACACCGGGGAGCTGTTTTTT. It codes for CASFGLAGSNTGELFF.

The chain uses TRBV4-1 and TRBJ2-3; 14 bases are a match to TRBD2. This CDR3 spans 16 amino acids. Germline V gene data show CDR1 as MGHRA and CDR2 as YSYEKL. After removal of 4 bases from V and 4 bases from J, the junction contained 4 bases not matched to a gene. CDR3 in amino acids: CASSRETSGRADTQYF. The DNA for the CDR3 is TGCGCCAGCAGCCGAGAGACTAGCGGGAGGGCAGATACGCAGTATTTT.

This clone came up a few times. Other DNA variants within this sample encode the same CDR3. The rearrangement uses TRBV7-3 and TRBJ2-5, with D possibly being TRBD2 (6 bases). Looked up from germline, CDR1 is SGHTA and CDR2 is FQGTGA. The ends were cut back, 5 bases at V and 2 bases at J, with 12 bases in the middle. The CDR3 covers 14 residues. DNA of the CDR3: TGTGCCAGCAGCCCGACGGGACTGCAAGAGACCCAGTACTTC. Amino acids: CASSPTGLQETQYF.

A single count supports this clone. The chain employs TRBV28 and TRBJ2-7; 9 bases agree with TRBD1. The V and J ends lost 5 bases and 7 bases, in that order; junction bases with no gene match: 9. The CDR3 extends over 14 amino acids. CDR1 MDHEN and CDR2 SYDVKM come from the germline V gene. The CDR3 sequence is CASSPTGGYREQYF. DNA for the CDR3: TGTGCCAGCAGTCCGACAGGGGGTTATAGGGAGCAGTACTTC.